This T cell receptor (beta chain) was recovered during a study of somatic mutations in cytotoxic T cells in rheumatoid arthritis. Study information: Sorted by flow to nearly 100% purity were some V beta antibody-stained T-cell populations, including V beta1+ cells sequenced for TCRB.

Generated by immunoSEQ multiplex PCR, the TCRdb table keeps only in-frame clones and is missing some. This sample yields around 21,000 clones, of which about 77% are seen a single time; 11% belongs to the top ten. The clonotype originates from an adult with rheumatoid arthritis. The sequenced material came from CD8+ T cells sorted from blood.

The CDR3 DNA follows: TGTGCCAGCAGCTCATTAGGGTTTAGTGGCACTGAAGCTTTCTTT. It yields the protein CASSSLGFSGTEAFF. The rearrangement uses TRBV7-8 and TRBJ1-1; D remains ambiguous. There are 15 residues in the CDR3. Germline assignment: CDR1 SGHVS and CDR2 FQNEAQ. Trimming cost V 4 bases and J 4 bases, with 16 bases left between them.